Listed below are T cell receptor beta chains from one sample, sequenced in a study of blood T cell repertoires in COVID-19. Produced via immunoSEQ multiplex PCR; TCRdb's table is partial and in-frame only. The sample holds 200,000 to 250,000 clones, 86% seen once. Sequences were obtained from PBMCs or T cells enriched from blood (not recorded which). The receptors were sampled from a woman between 50 and 59 years old who had recovered from COVID-19. The CDR3 runs from the conserved cysteine through the conserved F or W. A row's size may be missing; if present it is once, few, many or a size class.

j_call,clone_size,v_call,cdr3_aa
TRBJ2-3,.,TRBV7-2,CASSSHFLSTDTQYF
TRBJ1-5,.,TRBV18,CASSPQQQFSNQPQHF
TRBJ1-3,.,TRBV4-3,CASSQDTGTGYGNTIYF
TRBJ1-6,.,TRBV2,CASREQGSNSPLHF
TRBJ1-1,.,TRBV7-9,CASKSGTGKNTEAFF
TRBJ1-1,.,TRBV11-2,CASSFKRGEAEAFF
TRBJ2-2,once,TRBV7-2,CASSSRTANTGELFF
TRBJ2-1,.,TRBV4-2,CASSQEVRLSSYNEQFF
TRBJ1-6,few,TRBV6-2/TRBV6-3,CASSSFDRSSYNSPLHF
TRBJ2-1,.,TRBV11-2,CASSLAPVAGVNEQFF
TRBJ2-5,.,TRBV5-1,CASSLSSGGAETQYF
TRBJ1-5,.,TRBV19,CASSLGRTGPNQPQHF
TRBJ1-5,.,TRBV20-1,CSASAGYSNQPQHF
TRBJ2-5,.,TRBV11-3,CASSLGTRGPETQYF
TRBJ2-1,.,TRBV6-5,CASSRQGNYNEQFF
TRBJ2-6,.,TRBV19,CATGQADSGANVLTF
TRBJ2-3,.,TRBV9,CASGATDTQYF
TRBJ1-6,.,TRBV2,CASRADRGVNSPLHF
TRBJ2-5,.,TRBV5-1,CASSLLLGRGETQYF
TRBJ1-2,.,TRBV5-5,CASSFRDRGDLDYGYTF
TRBJ2-3,.,TRBV5-5,CASSLGPRLRDADTQYF
TRBJ2-3,.,TRBV4-2,CASSSRLAGNTDTQYF
TRBJ2-7,.,TRBV6-5,CASSYIQGSSYEQYF
TRBJ1-2,.,TRBV7-2,CASSLGGWSYGYTF
TRBJ2-7,.,TRBV29-1,CSASGERTYEQYF
TRBJ2-5,.,TRBV28,CASSPTGGQETQYF
TRBJ2-2,.,TRBV5-5,CASSRLALYPGELFF
TRBJ1-1,.,TRBV19,CASSMLLGSMNTEAFF
TRBJ2-5,.,TRBV2,CASSRVETQYF
TRBJ1-5,.,TRBV7-2,CASSMDRSNQPQHF
TRBJ1-1,.,TRBV5-1,CASSPGQTNTEAFF
TRBJ2-1,.,TRBV28,CASSFAGTGSYNEQFF
TRBJ2-7,.,TRBV30,CAGDRGGYEQYF
TRBJ1-5,.,TRBV19,CASTAGGREPQHF
TRBJ1-3,few,TRBV28,CASSLYGALAGNTIYF
TRBJ2-7,.,TRBV6-1,CASSDRGRSGTPNSYEQYF
TRBJ1-5,.,TRBV6-2/TRBV6-3,CASSYSSGQPQHF